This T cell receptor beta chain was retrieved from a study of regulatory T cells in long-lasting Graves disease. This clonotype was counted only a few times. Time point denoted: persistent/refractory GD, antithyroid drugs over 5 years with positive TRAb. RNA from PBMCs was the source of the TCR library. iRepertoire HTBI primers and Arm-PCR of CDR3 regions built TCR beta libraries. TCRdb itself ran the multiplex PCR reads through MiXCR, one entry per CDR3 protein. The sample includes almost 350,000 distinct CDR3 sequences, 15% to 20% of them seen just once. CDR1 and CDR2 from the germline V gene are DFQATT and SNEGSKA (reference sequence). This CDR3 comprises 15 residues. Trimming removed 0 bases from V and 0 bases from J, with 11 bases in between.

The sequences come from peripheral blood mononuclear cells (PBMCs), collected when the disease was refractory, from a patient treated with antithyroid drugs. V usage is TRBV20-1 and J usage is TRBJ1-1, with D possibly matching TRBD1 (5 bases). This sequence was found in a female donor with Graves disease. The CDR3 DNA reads TGCAGTGCTAGAGATCCGGGACGTTTGAACACTGAAGCTTTCTTT. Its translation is CSARDPGRLNTEAFF.